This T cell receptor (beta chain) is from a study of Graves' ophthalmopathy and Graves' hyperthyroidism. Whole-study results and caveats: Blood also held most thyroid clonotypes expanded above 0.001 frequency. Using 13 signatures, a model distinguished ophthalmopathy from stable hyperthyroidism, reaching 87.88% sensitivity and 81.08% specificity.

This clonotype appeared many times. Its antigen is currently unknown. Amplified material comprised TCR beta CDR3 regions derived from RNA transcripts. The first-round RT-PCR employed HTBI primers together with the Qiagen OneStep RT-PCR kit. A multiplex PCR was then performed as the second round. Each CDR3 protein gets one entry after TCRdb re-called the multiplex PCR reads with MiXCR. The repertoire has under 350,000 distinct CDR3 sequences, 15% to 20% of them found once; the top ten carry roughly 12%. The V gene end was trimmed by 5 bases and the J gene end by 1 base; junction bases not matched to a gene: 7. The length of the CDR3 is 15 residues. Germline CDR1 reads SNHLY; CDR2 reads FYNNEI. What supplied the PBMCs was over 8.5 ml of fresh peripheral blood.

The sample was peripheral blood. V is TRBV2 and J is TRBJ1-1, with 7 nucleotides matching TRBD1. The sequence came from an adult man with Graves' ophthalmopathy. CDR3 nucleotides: TGTGCCAGCAGTCCCGACAGGGCCGGGAACACTGAAGCTTTCTTT. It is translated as CASSPDRAGNTEAFF.